The 3 T cell receptor beta chains below all came from one sample that was sequenced in a study of blood T cells in healthy people across ages. The second PCR ran roughly 7 to 12 cycles with a sample-barcoded 5' primer and J-beta primers. Each CDR3 protein is one row after TCRdb ran MiXCR on the 5' RACE reads. The sample carries fewer than 600,000 distinct CDR3 sequences, 25% to 35% recorded once. These data are also associated with another study on T cells of mothers and their children.

The sequenced material came from blood. The receptors were sampled from a boy aged 2 to 9 in good health.

As for this clonotype: One junction end does not reproduce the germline sequence, and a read error may be involved. The V gene is TRBV7-2, the J gene TRBJ1-4; 7 bases are a match to TRBD1. There are 14 residues in the CDR3. Germline-derived CDR1 and CDR2 are SGHTA and FQGNSA. Written as DNA, the CDR3 is TGTGCCAACAGCCGGGGACAGTATAATGAAAAACTGTTTTTT. It is translated as CANSRGQYNEKLFF.

The chain is built from TRBV29-1 and TRBJ2-1, with 12 bases fitting TRBD1. This CDR3 is 14 amino acids long. The ends lost 4 bases at V and 6 bases at J; junction bases unmatched: 4. From germline, CDR1 is SQVTM and CDR2 ANQGSEA. The CDR3 sequence is CSVGGQGALNEQFF. The CDR3 nucleotides read TGCAGCGTTGGGGGACAGGGGGCGCTCAATGAGCAGTTCTTC.

This clonotype has only a few counts. This chain uses TRBV27 with TRBJ2-3; 9 nucleotides align to TRBD2. V shed 5 bases, J shed 5 bases, and the junction held 8 bases outside the gene matches. The V gene's germline CDR1 is MNHEY and CDR2 SMNVEV (reference sequence). The CDR3 has 15 amino acids. The CDR3 protein is CASSPLAGGGDTQYF. The CDR3 DNA reads as TGTGCCAGCAGTCCCCTCGCGGGAGGGGGAGATACGCAGTATTTT.